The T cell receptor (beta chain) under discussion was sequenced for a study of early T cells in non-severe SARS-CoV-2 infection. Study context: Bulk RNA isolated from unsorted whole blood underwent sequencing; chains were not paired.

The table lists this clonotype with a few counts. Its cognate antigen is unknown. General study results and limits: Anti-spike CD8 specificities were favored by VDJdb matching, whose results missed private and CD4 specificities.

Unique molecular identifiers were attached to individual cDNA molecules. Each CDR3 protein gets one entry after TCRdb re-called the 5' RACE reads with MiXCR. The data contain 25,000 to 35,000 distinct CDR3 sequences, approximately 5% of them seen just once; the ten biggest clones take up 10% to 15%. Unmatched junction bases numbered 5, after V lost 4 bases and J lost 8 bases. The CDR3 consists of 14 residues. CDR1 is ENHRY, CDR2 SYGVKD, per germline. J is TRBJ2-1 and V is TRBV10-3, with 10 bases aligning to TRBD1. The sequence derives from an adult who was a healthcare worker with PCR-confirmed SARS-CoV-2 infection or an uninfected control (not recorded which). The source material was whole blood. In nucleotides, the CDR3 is TGTGCCATCAGTGTGGGGACAGGGGTGCATGAGCAGTTCTTC. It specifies CAISVGTGVHEQFF.